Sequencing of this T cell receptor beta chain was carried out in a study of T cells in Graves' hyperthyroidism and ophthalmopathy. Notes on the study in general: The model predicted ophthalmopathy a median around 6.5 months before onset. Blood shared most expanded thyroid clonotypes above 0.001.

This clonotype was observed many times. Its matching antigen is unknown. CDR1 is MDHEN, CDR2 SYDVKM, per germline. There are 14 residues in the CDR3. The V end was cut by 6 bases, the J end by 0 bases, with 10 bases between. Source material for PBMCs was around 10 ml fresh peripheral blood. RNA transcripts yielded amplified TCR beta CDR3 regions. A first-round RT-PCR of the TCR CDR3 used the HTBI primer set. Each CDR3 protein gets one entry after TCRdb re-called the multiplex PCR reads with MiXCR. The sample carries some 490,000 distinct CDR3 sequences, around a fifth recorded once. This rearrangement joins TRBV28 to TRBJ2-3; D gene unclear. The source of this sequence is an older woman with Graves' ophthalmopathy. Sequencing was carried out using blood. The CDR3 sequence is CASRGSHSTDTQYF. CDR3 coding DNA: TGTGCCAGCAGGGGTTCTCATAGCACAGATACGCAGTATTTT.